Here is one T cell receptor beta chain with its context. The data are from a study of blood T cell repertoires in COVID-19. Study-level background: T cells, B-cell-depleted T cells, or PBMCs provided the cDNA or gDNA that served as material.

Individuals aged about 18 to 89 years were recruited from some 26 US areas. Produced via immunoSEQ multiplex PCR; TCRdb's table is partial and in-frame only. This sample yields around 300,000 clones, of which around 88% are seen a single time; approximately 6% belongs to the top ten. Germline CDR1 MDHEN, CDR2 SYDVKM. V lost 4 bases and J lost 6; bases outside the gene matches: 11. The CDR3 sequence is 15 residues long. The TCR originated in a woman aged 35 to 49 who had recovered from COVID-19. The sequencing input was PBMCs or T cells enriched from blood (not recorded which). The rearrangement links TRBV28 to TRBJ1-1; 7 bases are a match to TRBD1. The CDR3 DNA reads as TGTGCCAGCAGTTCCCCGACAGGGTCGTTCCCTGAAGCTTTCTTT. It is translated as CASSSPTGSFPEAFF.